A selection of T cell receptor beta chains follows, all from one sample in a study of cytotoxic CD8 clonotypes in ibrutinib-treated CLL. The assay was immunoSEQ multiplex PCR, and TCRdb's table has in-frame clones only and misses some. The table has 200,000 to 250,000 clones, more than 70% seen once. The sequences come from PBMCs, collected after 12 months of ibrutinib treatment. These receptors all stem from a human donor with chronic lymphocytic leukemia. Both conserved end residues are part of each CDR3. D genes are given only for firm matches. Clone size is not always given. Where it is, it says once, few, many or a class for expanded clones.

size: -; J: TRBJ2-7; V: TRBV6-1; D: -; DNA: TGTGCCAGCAGTGAAGACCTAATTTCTTCCTACGAGCAGTACTTC; CDR3: CASSEDLISSYEQYF
size: few; J: TRBJ1-5; V: TRBV28; D: -; DNA: TGTGCCAGCGACCATTCAGGACAGCCCCAGCATTTT; CDR3: CASDHSGQPQHF
size: -; J: TRBJ2-7; V: TRBV5-1; D: TRBD1; DNA: TGCGCCAGCAGCCACCAAACCGGGACAGGGATGGGGGAGCAGTACTTC; CDR3: CASSHQTGTGMGEQYF
size: -; J: TRBJ2-7; V: TRBV19; D: TRBD2; DNA: TGTGCCAGTAGTTCGGGACTAGCGGGAGCCTACGAGCAGTACTTC; CDR3: CASSSGLAGAYEQYF
size: -; J: TRBJ2-7; V: TRBV6-6; D: TRBD2; DNA: TGTGCCAGCAGTACGGGACTAGCGGGAGGATACGAGCAGTACTTC; CDR3: CASSTGLAGGYEQYF
size: -; J: TRBJ1-1; V: TRBV28; D: TRBD1; DNA: TGTGCCAGCAGTACACCCAGCCGGGACAGGGTCACTGAAGCTTTCTTT; CDR3: CASSTPSRDRVTEAFF
size: -; J: TRBJ1-4; V: TRBV7-9; D: TRBD1; DNA: TGTGCCAGCAGCTACCCCAACAGGGGTTTAGCTAATGAAAAACTGTTTTTT; CDR3: CASSYPNRGLANEKLFF
size: -; J: TRBJ2-1; V: TRBV5-4; D: TRBD2; DNA: TGTGCCAGCAGCGCCGGGACTAGCAGGCCCAATGAGCAGTTCTTC; CDR3: CASSAGTSRPNEQFF
size: -; J: TRBJ2-3; V: TRBV29-1; D: -; DNA: TGCAGCGTTGGTAAGACAGTTAGCACAGATACGCAGTATTTT; CDR3: CSVGKTVSTDTQYF
size: -; J: TRBJ2-5; V: TRBV9; D: -; DNA: TGTGCCAGCAGCGTATCGTCCGGGCCCTGGGAGACCCAGTACTTC; CDR3: CASSVSSGPWETQYF
size: -; J: TRBJ2-1; V: TRBV11-3; D: -; DNA: TGTGCCAGCAGCTTAGGCGGGACTCTGCAAAATGAGCAGTTCTTC; CDR3: CASSLGGTLQNEQFF
size: -; J: TRBJ1-2; V: TRBV18; D: -; DNA: TGTGCCAGCTCACCAACCGTTGATGGCTACACCTTC; CDR3: CASSPTVDGYTF
size: -; J: TRBJ2-6; V: TRBV4-1; D: -; DNA: TGCGCCAGCAGCCAATGGACGGGGCCCTCGGGGGGGGCCAACGTCCTGACTTTC; CDR3: CASSQWTGPSGGANVLTF
size: -; J: TRBJ1-5; V: TRBV6-1; D: -; DNA: TGTGCCAGCAGCGAGGAAAGGCCCCAGCATTTT; CDR3: CASSEERPQHF
size: -; J: TRBJ1-2; V: TRBV20-1; D: TRBD1; DNA: TGCAGTGTTTGGGACAGTGAGGGCTACACCTTC; CDR3: CSVWDSEGYTF
size: -; J: TRBJ1-1; V: TRBV6-5; D: -; DNA: TGTGCCAGCAGTTACCGGCAGGGAGAAGCTTTCTTT; CDR3: CASSYRQGEAFF
size: -; J: TRBJ1-3; V: TRBV6-5; D: TRBD1; DNA: TGTGCCAGCAGCTCCAGGGGGGGCCGAGGGAACACCATATATTTT; CDR3: CASSSRGGRGNTIYF
size: -; J: TRBJ1-2; V: TRBV27; D: -; DNA: TGTGCCAGCAGAGAGGGGACATTAAATAACTATGGCTACACCTTC; CDR3: CASREGTLNNYGYTF
size: few; J: TRBJ1-2; V: TRBV18; D: -; DNA: TGTGCCAGCTCACCAGAACCTACAGGGAACTATGGCTACACCTTC; CDR3: CASSPEPTGNYGYTF
size: once; J: TRBJ1-1; V: TRBV19; D: TRBD1; DNA: TGTGCCAGTAGATTGGGGGACAGGGGGTTTACTGAAGCTTTCTTT; CDR3: CASRLGDRGFTEAFF
size: few; J: TRBJ2-3; V: TRBV5-4; D: -; DNA: TGTGCCAGCAGCCCCTTGGGGGAAATGACAGATACGCAGTATTTT; CDR3: CASSPLGEMTDTQYF
size: -; J: TRBJ2-3; V: TRBV11-2; D: -; DNA: TGTGCCAGCAGCTGGGGGCCGGGGGGCCGCACAGATACGCAGTATTTT; CDR3: CASSWGPGGRTDTQYF
size: -; J: TRBJ2-1; V: TRBV25-1; D: -; DNA: TGTGCCAGCAGTGCGGCCATAGTTACGGTTAGTGAGCAGTTCTTC; CDR3: CASSAAIVTVSEQFF
size: few; J: TRBJ2-7; V: TRBV7-8; D: TRBD1; DNA: TGTGCCAGCAGCTTAGTAGGGGGGACAGGGGAAAGGTACGAGCAGTACTTC; CDR3: CASSLVGGTGERYEQYF
size: -; J: TRBJ1-5; V: TRBV6-1; D: -; DNA: TGTGCCAGTATCCCCACGAACAGGGTGAGGCAGCCCCAGCATTTT; CDR3: CASIPTNRVRQPQHF
size: few; J: TRBJ2-3; V: TRBV7-8; D: TRBD1; DNA: TGTGCCAGCAGCCCTTTGGGGGACAGGCGCACAGATACGCAGTATTTT; CDR3: CASSPLGDRRTDTQYF
size: -; J: TRBJ2-3; V: TRBV4-1; D: -; DNA: TGCGCCAGCAGCCAGGACAGACAGTCAGATACGCAGTATTTT; CDR3: CASSQDRQSDTQYF
size: -; J: TRBJ1-1; V: TRBV7-6; D: TRBD1; DNA: TGTGCCAGCAGCACCCGACAGGGAGGGAACACTGAAGCTTTCTTT; CDR3: CASSTRQGGNTEAFF
size: -; J: TRBJ1-1; V: TRBV4-2; D: -; DNA: TGTGCCAGCAGCCAAGCTTCGGGAGCTTTCTTT; CDR3: CASSQASGAFF
size: -; J: TRBJ2-7; V: TRBV10-3; D: -; DNA: TGTGCCATCAGTGGCGGCAGTTCTTACTCCTACGAGCAGTACTTC; CDR3: CAISGGSSYSYEQYF
size: -; J: TRBJ2-2; V: TRBV5-1; D: -; DNA: TGCGCCAGCAGCTTGGGTACAGGGCGATCCGGGGAGCTGTTTTTT; CDR3: CASSLGTGRSGELFF
size: once; J: TRBJ2-7; V: TRBV7-8; D: TRBD1; DNA: TGTGCCAGCAGCTTGACAGGGTCGGAAGCTGAGCAGTACTTC; CDR3: CASSLTGSEAEQYF
size: -; J: TRBJ1-6; V: TRBV6-5; D: TRBD1; DNA: TGTGCCAGCAGGGCCAGGGGGATTAATTCACCCCTCCACTTT; CDR3: CASRARGINSPLHF
size: -; J: TRBJ2-1; V: TRBV6-5; D: -; DNA: TGTGCCAGCAGCCGGGATTGGAACAATGAGCAGTTCTTC; CDR3: CASSRDWNNEQFF
size: few; J: TRBJ2-3; V: TRBV10-2; D: TRBD1; DNA: TGCGCCAGCAGTGCGACAGGGGCGAGCACAGATACGCAGTATTTT; CDR3: CASSATGASTDTQYF
size: medium-sized; J: TRBJ1-1; V: TRBV11-2; D: -; DNA: TGTGCCAGCAGCCCTGGAGGGGGCACTGAAGCTTTCTTT; CDR3: CASSPGGGTEAFF
size: few; J: TRBJ2-7; V: TRBV7-6; D: -; DNA: TGTGCCAGCAGCTTAGAAGGGGAAGCCTCCTACGAGCAGTACTTC; CDR3: CASSLEGEASYEQYF
size: once; J: TRBJ2-5; V: TRBV10-3; D: -; DNA: TGTGCCATCAGCATATCTAGCGAACAAGAGACCCAGTACTTC; CDR3: CAISISSEQETQYF
size: -; J: TRBJ2-3; V: TRBV18; D: TRBD1; DNA: TGTGCCAGCTCACCATTGGATCTTCAGGGGGCAGATACGCAGTATTTT; CDR3: CASSPLDLQGADTQYF
size: -; J: TRBJ2-3; V: TRBV5-1; D: TRBD1; DNA: TGCGCCAGCAGCCCACGGGACAGGGGGTATGAGGCAGATACGCAGTATTTT; CDR3: CASSPRDRGYEADTQYF
size: -; J: TRBJ1-5; V: TRBV7-8; D: -; DNA: TGTGCCAGCAGCGTAGATAGCAATCAGCCCCAGCATTTT; CDR3: CASSVDSNQPQHF
size: -; J: TRBJ2-1; V: TRBV25-1; D: -; DNA: TGTGCCAGCACCACCCAGGCTGAGCAGTTCTTC; CDR3: CASTTQAEQFF
size: -; J: TRBJ2-3; V: TRBV5-4; D: -; DNA: TGTGCCAGCAGCTTCCACGGGGCAGATACGCAGTATTTT; CDR3: CASSFHGADTQYF
size: -; J: TRBJ1-4; V: TRBV2; D: -; DNA: TGTGCCAGTTACCGGGACACTGGGGAAAAACTGTTTTTT; CDR3: CASYRDTGEKLFF
size: -; J: TRBJ2-7; V: TRBV6-5; D: TRBD1; DNA: TGTGCCAGCAGTTACTCTGAGGGGGCGGGCGAGCAGTACTTC; CDR3: CASSYSEGAGEQYF
size: -; J: TRBJ2-5; V: TRBV2; D: TRBD2; DNA: TGTGCCTTACGACTAGCTCTTTTTGAGACCCAGTACTTC; CDR3: CALRLALFETQYF
size: -; J: TRBJ2-7; V: TRBV6-5; D: TRBD2; DNA: TGTGCCAGCAGTTGGCGCGGGGGACCCCGCTCCTACGAGCAGTACTTC; CDR3: CASSWRGGPRSYEQYF
size: -; J: TRBJ2-7; V: TRBV2; D: TRBD2; DNA: TGTGCCAGCAGTGAAGCGTTCGGACTAGAATACGAGCAGTACTTC; CDR3: CASSEAFGLEYEQYF
size: -; J: TRBJ1-4; V: TRBV7-2; D: -; DNA: TGTGCCAGCAGCCGATCCCCGGGCGGGAATGAAAAACTGTTTTTT; CDR3: CASSRSPGGNEKLFF
size: -; J: TRBJ1-1; V: TRBV7-9; D: TRBD1; DNA: TGTGCCAGCAGCTTCAGGGGGTGGGGGAACACTGAAGCTTTCTTT; CDR3: CASSFRGWGNTEAFF
size: few; J: TRBJ2-7; V: TRBV7-9; D: -; DNA: TGTGCCAGCAGCTTCCGCCCTGCGGACGAGCAGTACTTC; CDR3: CASSFRPADEQYF
size: -; J: TRBJ1-2; V: TRBV2; D: -; DNA: TGTGCCAGCGAGGAGAACTATGGCTACACCTTC; CDR3: CASEENYGYTF
size: -; J: TRBJ1-3; V: TRBV19; D: -; DNA: TGTGCCAGTAGTATTGGGACTTTACGGAACACCATATATTTT; CDR3: CASSIGTLRNTIYF